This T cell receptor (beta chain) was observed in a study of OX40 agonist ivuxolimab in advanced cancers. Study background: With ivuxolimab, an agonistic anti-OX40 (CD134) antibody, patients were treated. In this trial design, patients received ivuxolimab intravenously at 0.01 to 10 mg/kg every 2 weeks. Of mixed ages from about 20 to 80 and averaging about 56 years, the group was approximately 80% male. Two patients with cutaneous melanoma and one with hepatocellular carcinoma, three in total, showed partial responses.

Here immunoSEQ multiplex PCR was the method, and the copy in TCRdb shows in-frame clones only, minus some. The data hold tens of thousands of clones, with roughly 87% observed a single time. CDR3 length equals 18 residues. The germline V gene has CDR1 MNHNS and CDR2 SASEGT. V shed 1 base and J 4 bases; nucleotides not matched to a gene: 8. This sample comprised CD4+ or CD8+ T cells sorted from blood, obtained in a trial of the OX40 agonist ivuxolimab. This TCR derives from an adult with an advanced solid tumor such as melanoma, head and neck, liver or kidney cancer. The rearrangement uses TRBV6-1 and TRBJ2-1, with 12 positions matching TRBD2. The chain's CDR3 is CASSEVLVLAGGYNEQFF. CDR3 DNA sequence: TGTGCCAGCAGTGAAGTCCTGGTGCTAGCGGGAGGGTACAATGAGCAGTTCTTC.